The entry that follows covers one TCR beta chain sequence. Its antigen is currently unknown. This entry is derived from a study of T cell responses to AZD1222 COVID-19 vaccine. Study results and caveats: Vaccine-related CD4 TCRs covered spike, predominating at 160-218 and 743-854. Clonal diversity was possibly underestimated; the donors were predominantly white British and more often female. Spike-specific TCR breadth and depth grew following two AZD1222 doses. All repertoire sampling was performed exclusively after the peak T cell response.

The CDR3 totals 14 residues. The germline V gene has CDR1 LGHDT and CDR2 YNNKEL (reference sequence). The V end was cut by 5 bases, the J end by 1 base, with 11 bases between. This table comes from immunoSEQ multiplex PCR, and its TCRdb copy is limited to in-frame clones, with some not included. Here the sample spans about 110,000 clones, roughly nine tenths being singletons. The starting material was peripheral blood, obtained on day 0 of AZD1222 vaccination. The genes are TRBV3-1 (or the pseudogene TRBV3-2) and TRBJ1-1; the D is unclear. The TCR comes from an adult in good health. DNA of the CDR3: TGTGCCAGCAGCTCCAGACCCTCGAACACTGAAGCTTTCTTT. It codes for CASSSRPSNTEAFF.